This T cell receptor (beta chain) was recovered during a study of T cell responses to AZD1222 COVID-19 vaccine. Whole-study results and caveats: Recipients of two AZD1222 doses showed rising Spike-specific TCR breadth and depth. The study found vaccine-associated CD4 TCRs spanning spike, dominant at 160-218 and 743-854. The peak T cell response came first, and repertoires were sampled only after it.

Here immunoSEQ multiplex PCR was the method, and the copy in TCRdb shows in-frame clones only, minus some. The sample has about 150,000 clones, 80% to 95% seen once; the top ten hold less than 3.5%. Comments on this clone: Its antigen is unknown.

The sequence derives from an adult in good health. Sequencing was performed on peripheral blood, taken on day 0 of MenACWY control vaccination.

CDR3 sequence reads: CASTRAPGRGTDTQYF. The CDR3, as DNA: TGTGCCAGCACACGCGCCCCGGGACGAGGCACAGATACGCAGTATTTT. The V and J genes are TRBV18 and TRBJ2-3; D may correspond to TRBD1 or TRBD2 (5 bases each). The CDR3 loop spans 16 amino acids. CDR1 KGHSH and CDR2 LQKENI come from the germline V gene. Trimming took off 8 bases at V and 1 base at J, with 19 bases between the two ends.